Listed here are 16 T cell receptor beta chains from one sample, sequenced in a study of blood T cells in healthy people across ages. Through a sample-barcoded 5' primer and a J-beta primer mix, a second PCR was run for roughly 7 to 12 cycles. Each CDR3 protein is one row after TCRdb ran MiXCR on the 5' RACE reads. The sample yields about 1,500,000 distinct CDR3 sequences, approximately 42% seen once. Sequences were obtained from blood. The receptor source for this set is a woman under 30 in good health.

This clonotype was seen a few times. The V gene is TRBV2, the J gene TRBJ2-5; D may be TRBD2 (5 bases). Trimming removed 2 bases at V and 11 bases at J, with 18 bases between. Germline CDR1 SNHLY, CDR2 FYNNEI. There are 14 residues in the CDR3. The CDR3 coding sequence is TGTGCCAGCAGTGAAAGGGAGTTGAGAAATGAGCAGTACTTC. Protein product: CASSERELRNEQYF.

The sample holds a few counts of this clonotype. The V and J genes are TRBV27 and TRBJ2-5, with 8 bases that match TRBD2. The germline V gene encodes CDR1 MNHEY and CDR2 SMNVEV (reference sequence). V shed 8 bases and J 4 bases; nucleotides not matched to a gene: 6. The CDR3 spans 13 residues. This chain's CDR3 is CASSDSGAETQYF. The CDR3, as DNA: TGTGCCAGCTCCGATAGCGGGGCAGAGACCCAGTACTTC.

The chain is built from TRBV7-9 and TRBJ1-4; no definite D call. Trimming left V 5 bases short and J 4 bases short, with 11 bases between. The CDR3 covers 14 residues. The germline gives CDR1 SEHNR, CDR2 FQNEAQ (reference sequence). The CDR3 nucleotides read TGTGCCAGCAGCCCTGTAGTTGGTAATGAAAAACTGTTTTTT. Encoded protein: CASSPVVGNEKLFF.

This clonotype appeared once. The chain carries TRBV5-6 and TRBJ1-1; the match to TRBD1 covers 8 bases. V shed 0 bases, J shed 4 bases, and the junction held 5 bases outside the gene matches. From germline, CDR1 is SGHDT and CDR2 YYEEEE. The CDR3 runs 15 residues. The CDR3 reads CASSLGFQGATEAFF. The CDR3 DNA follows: TGTGCCAGCAGCTTGGGATTTCAGGGGGCCACTGAAGCTTTCTTT.

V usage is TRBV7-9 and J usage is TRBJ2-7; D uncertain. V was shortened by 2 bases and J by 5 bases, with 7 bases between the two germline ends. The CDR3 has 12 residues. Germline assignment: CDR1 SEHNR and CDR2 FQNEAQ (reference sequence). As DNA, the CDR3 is TGTGCCAGCAGCTTACGGTACCACGAGCAGTACTTC. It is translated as CASSLRYHEQYF. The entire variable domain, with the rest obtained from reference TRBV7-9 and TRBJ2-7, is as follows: DTGVSQNPRHKITKRGQNVTFRCDPISEHNRLYWYRQTLGQGPEFLTYFQNEAQLEKSRLLSDRFSAERPKGSFSTLEIQRTEQGDSAMYLCASSLRYHEQYFGPGTRLTVT.

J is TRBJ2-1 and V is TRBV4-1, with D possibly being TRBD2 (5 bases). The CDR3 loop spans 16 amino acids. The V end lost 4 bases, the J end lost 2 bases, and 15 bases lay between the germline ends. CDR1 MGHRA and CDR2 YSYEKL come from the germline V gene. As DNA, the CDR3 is TGCGCCAGCAGCCCAAGAGGGAGCGAAACCTACAATGAGCAGTTCTTC. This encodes CASSPRGSETYNEQFF.

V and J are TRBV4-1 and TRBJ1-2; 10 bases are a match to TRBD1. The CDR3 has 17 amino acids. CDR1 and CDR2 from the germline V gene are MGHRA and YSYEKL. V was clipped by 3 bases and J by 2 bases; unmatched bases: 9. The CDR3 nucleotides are TGCGCCAGCAGCCATCTCATTGGGACAGGGGACAACTATGGCTACACCTTC. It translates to CASSHLIGTGDNYGYTF.

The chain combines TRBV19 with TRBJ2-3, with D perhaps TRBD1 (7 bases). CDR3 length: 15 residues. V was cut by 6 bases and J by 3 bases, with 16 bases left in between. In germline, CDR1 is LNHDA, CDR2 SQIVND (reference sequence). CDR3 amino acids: CASSPWDSGTDTQYF. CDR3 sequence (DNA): TGTGCCAGTAGCCCCTGGGACAGCGGGACAGATACGCAGTATTTT.

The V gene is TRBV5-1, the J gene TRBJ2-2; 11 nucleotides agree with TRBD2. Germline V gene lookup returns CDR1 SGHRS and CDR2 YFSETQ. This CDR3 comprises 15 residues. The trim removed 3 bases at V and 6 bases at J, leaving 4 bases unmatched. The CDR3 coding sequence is TGCGCCAGCAGCTCGGGACTAGCGGTCCCCGGGGAGCTGTTTTTT. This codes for CASSSGLAVPGELFF.

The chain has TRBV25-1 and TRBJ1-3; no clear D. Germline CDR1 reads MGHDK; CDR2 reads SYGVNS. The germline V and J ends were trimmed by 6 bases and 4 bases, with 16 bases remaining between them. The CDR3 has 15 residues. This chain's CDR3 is CASSPHAALGNTIYF. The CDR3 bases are TGTGCCAGCAGCCCCCACGCCGCTCTAGGAAACACCATATATTTT.

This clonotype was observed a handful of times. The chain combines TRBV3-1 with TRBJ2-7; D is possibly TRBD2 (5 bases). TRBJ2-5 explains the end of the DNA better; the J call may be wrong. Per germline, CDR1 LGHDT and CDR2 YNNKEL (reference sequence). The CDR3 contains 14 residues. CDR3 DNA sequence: TGTGCCAGCAGCCGAGTGACGGGGAAAGAGACCCAGTACTTC. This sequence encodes CASSRVTGKETQYF.

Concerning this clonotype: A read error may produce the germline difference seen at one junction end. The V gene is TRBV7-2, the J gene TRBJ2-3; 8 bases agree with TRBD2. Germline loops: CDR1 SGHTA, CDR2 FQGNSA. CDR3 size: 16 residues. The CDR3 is CASSLVERETADMQYF. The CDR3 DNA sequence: TGTGCCAGCAGCTTAGTGGAGCGGGAGACAGCAGATATGCAGTATTTT.

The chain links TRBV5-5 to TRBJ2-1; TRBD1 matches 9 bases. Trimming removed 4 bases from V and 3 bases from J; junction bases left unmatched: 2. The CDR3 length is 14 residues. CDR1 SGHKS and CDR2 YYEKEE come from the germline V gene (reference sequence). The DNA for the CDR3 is TGTGCCAGCAGCACGGACAGGGGCTACAATGAGCAGTTCTTC. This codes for CASSTDRGYNEQFF.

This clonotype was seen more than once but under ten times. CDR3 sequence reads: CASSRRPDQPQHF. The CDR3 DNA sequence: TGTGCCAGCAGCCGCAGACCCGATCAGCCCCAGCATTTT. This chain joins TRBV12-3 or TRBV12-4 and TRBJ1-5; D is ambiguous. This CDR3 contains 13 residues. V gave up 6 bases and J gave up 5 bases, with 11 bases separating them.

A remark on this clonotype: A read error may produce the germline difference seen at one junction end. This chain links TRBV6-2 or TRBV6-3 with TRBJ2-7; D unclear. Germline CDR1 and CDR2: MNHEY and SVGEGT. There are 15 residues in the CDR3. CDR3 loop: CAGSDDILRPYEQYF. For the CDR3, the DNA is TGTGCCGGCAGTGACGACATCCTGCGTCCCTACGAGCAGTACTTC.

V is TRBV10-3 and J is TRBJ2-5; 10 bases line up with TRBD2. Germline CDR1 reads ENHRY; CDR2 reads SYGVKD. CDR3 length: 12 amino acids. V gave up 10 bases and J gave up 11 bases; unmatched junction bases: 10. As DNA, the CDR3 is TGTGCCACGAGCGGGGGGGCCGGGGAGCAGTACTTC. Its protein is CATSGGAGEQYF.